What follows are 3 T cell receptor beta chains derived from one specimen sequenced in a study of T cells after yellow fever vaccination. MiXCR, run by TCRdb on the 5' RACE reads, gives a single entry per CDR3 protein. This sample carries a few hundred thousand distinct CDR3 sequences, 6.9% of them seen once, and the ten largest clones take about 0.85%. The sample consisted of CD4+ T cells sorted from PBMCs, taken 15 days after the yellow fever booster vaccination. These receptors came from a man aged 25-45 years who received the YFV17D yellow fever vaccine.

This sequence joins TRBV6-1 and TRBJ2-1, with 11 positions matching TRBD2. The germline gives CDR1 MNHNS, CDR2 SASEGT. The length of the CDR3 is 17 residues. Trimming at V came to 7 bases and at J to 9 bases, leaving 17 bases not matched to a gene. CDR3 coding DNA: TGTGCCAGCACCGCCCGGAGGTTGGTAGCGGGAGGGAGTGAGCAGTTCTTC. Its protein is CASTARRLVAGGSEQFF.

There are many counts of this clonotype. The V and J genes are TRBV12-3 or TRBV12-4 and TRBJ2-2, with no clear D. V was trimmed by 5 bases and J by 2 bases, leaving 15 bases between them. The CDR3 totals 16 residues. The CDR3 nucleotides are TGTGCCAGCAGTACCAACAGTGCACCCAACACCGGGGAGCTGTTTTTT. Translation gives CASSTNSAPNTGELFF.

This clonotype was detected only a few times. The rearrangement links TRBV10-3 to TRBJ2-5, with a weak D call TRBD1 (6 bases). The V end was cut by 2 bases, the J end by 4 bases, with 23 bases between. The V gene's germline CDR1 is ENHRY and CDR2 SYGVKD. CDR3 length equals 18 residues. Here the CDR3 DNA reads TGTGCCATCAGTGAGACCAAGGGGGTAACAGCCTCACGAGAGACCCAGTACTTC. This encodes CAISETKGVTASRETQYF.